These 20 T cell receptor beta chains were all obtained from the same sample, sequenced in a study of T cell repertoires in cytomegalovirus infection. These receptors' targets are unknown. TCRdb itself ran the reads through MiXCR, one entry per CDR3 protein. The table records about 830,000 distinct CDR3 sequences, approximately 29% of them present only once. This material consisted of cultured CD8+ T cells from PBMCs, taken from culture after CMV antigen stimulation. The receptor source for this set is a human donor in good health (CMV status not recorded). Some clones in this sample may be carry-over from other donors' samples.

This clonotype was picked up a small number of times. The V gene is TRBV11-2, the J gene TRBJ2-1, with 15 nucleotides matching TRBD2. CDR1 and CDR2 (germline): SGHAT, FQNNGV. V trimming: 3 bases; J trimming: 7 bases; junction bases outside the gene matches: 1. The CDR3 spans 15 residues. The CDR3 loop reads CASSFGTSGGNEQFF. In DNA form, the CDR3 reads TGTGCCAGCAGCTTCGGGACTAGCGGGGGGAATGAGCAGTTCTTC.

This chain links TRBV7-9 with TRBJ2-1; 10 nucleotides align to TRBD2. J was trimmed by 4 bases and V by 6 bases; bases with no gene match: 6. Germline CDR1 reads SEHNR; CDR2 reads FQNEAQ (reference sequence). This CDR3 is built from 15 residues. The DNA of the CDR3 is TGTGCCAGCAGTTTCACTAGCGGGATGTACAATGAGCAGTTCTTC. Translated, it gives CASSFTSGMYNEQFF.

The chain links TRBV19 to TRBJ2-7, with TRBD1 matching 9 bases. From germline, CDR1 is LNHDA and CDR2 SQIVND (reference sequence). The trim removed 9 bases at V and 1 base at J, leaving 7 bases unmatched. The CDR3 is 14 residues long. CDR3 in amino acids: CASHDRGSSYEQYF. The DNA for the CDR3 is TGTGCCAGCCACGACAGGGGGTCTTCCTACGAGCAGTACTTC.

This clonotype has a handful of counts. The V call is TRBV12-3 or TRBV12-4, the J call TRBJ1-5; unclear D gene. The CDR3 covers 12 residues. The ends were cut back, 6 bases at V and 4 bases at J, with 7 bases in the middle. The CDR3 reads CASSPWNQPQHF. The CDR3 DNA is TGTGCCAGCAGCCCTTGGAATCAGCCCCAGCATTTT.

The chain has TRBV28 and TRBJ2-3, with D perhaps matching TRBD2 (6 bases). The germline CDR1 and CDR2 sequences are MDHEN and SYDVKM. V dropped 8 bases and J dropped 2 bases, with 20 bases sitting between them. The CDR3 consists of 16 residues. CDR3 in DNA: TGTGCCAGCTCAGGCCGGGGGACTGGGAACACAGATACGCAGTATTTT. Protein sequence: CASSGRGTGNTDTQYF.

This clonotype was found a few times. The chain recombines TRBV12-3 or TRBV12-4 with TRBJ1-2; D is unresolved. Trimming cost V 6 bases and J 4 bases, with 15 bases left between them. The CDR3 is 14 amino acids. CDR3 residues: CASSLTSGGYGYTF. The CDR3 DNA follows: TGTGCCAGCAGCCTCACCAGTGGAGGCTATGGCTACACCTTC.

This clonotype was observed a handful of times. The chain is built from TRBV5-1 and TRBJ1-1; D perhaps matches TRBD1 (5 bases). The CDR3 covers 16 residues. Trimming removed 3 bases at V and 1 base at J, with 16 bases between. Per the germline V gene, CDR1 is SGHRS and CDR2 is YFSETQ. CDR3 nucleotides: TGCGCCAGCAGCTCCCCGCCCGGTGGGGGGAACACTGAAGCTTTCTTT. This codes for CASSSPPGGGNTEAFF.

The chain carries TRBV19 and TRBJ1-2; TRBD1 matches at 10 bases. Germline CDR1 LNHDA, CDR2 SQIVND (reference sequence). CDR3 length: 18 residues. Losses at the gene ends were 4 bases for V and 3 bases for J; bases not matched to a gene: 14. The CDR3 spells CASSRPGTGVEEDYGYTF. The CDR3 region has the DNA TGTGCCAGTAGTAGACCCGGGACAGGGGTAGAGGAAGACTATGGCTACACCTTC.

The rearrangement joins TRBV27 to TRBJ1-1; D is ambiguous. This CDR3 has 13 amino acids. The V end lost 6 bases, the J end lost 0 bases, and 8 bases lay between the germline ends. In germline, CDR1 is MNHEY, CDR2 SMNVEV (reference sequence). CDR3 in amino acids: CASRTFLNTEAFF. The CDR3 nucleotides are TGTGCCAGCAGGACCTTTTTGAACACTGAAGCTTTCTTT.

The V call is TRBV29-1, the J call TRBJ1-2; 7 bases fit TRBD1. This CDR3 is built from 13 residues. The V gene's germline CDR1 is SQVTM and CDR2 ANQGSEA. After removal of 5 bases from V and 4 bases from J, the junction contained 7 bases not matched to a gene. This CDR3 is CSVPGQMAYGYTF. CDR3 nucleotide sequence: TGCAGCGTTCCGGGACAGATGGCCTATGGCTACACCTTC.

In its sample, this clonotype was seen a few times. The V call is TRBV4-2, the J call TRBJ1-2, with 10 bases lining up with TRBD1. Germline lookup yields CDR1 LGHNA and CDR2 YNFKEQ. CDR3 length equals 15 residues. J was trimmed by 4 bases and V by 1 base; bases with no gene match: 3. As DNA, the CDR3 is TGTGCCAGCAGCCAAGGGGACAGGGGCCCCTATGGCTACACCTTC. Its translation is CASSQGDRGPYGYTF.

This chain connects TRBV19 to TRBJ1-2; tentatively, D is TRBD1 (6 bases). V dropped 7 bases and J dropped 4 bases, with 16 bases sitting between them. This CDR3 spans 14 amino acids. Germline V gene sequence: CDR1 LNHDA, CDR2 SQIVND (reference sequence). The CDR3 is CASTSTGLGYGYTF. CDR3 nucleotides: TGTGCCAGTACTTCAACAGGGTTGGGCTATGGCTACACCTTC.

The chain carries TRBV6-6 and TRBJ1-6; the D gene is possibly TRBD1 (5 bases). Trimming removed 0 bases at V and 10 bases at J, with 10 bases between. The CDR3 spans 14 residues. The germline CDR1 and CDR2 sequences are MNHNY and SVGAGI (reference sequence). CDR3 residues: CASSYSGEESPLHF. In DNA form, the CDR3 reads TGTGCCAGCAGTTACTCAGGGGAAGAGTCACCCCTCCACTTT.

On this clonotype itself: Just one base apart from a much larger clone, this may be a read error. This rearrangement joins TRBV7-8 to TRBJ2-2, with 8 bases aligning to TRBD2. Per the germline V gene, CDR1 is SGHVS and CDR2 is FQNEAQ. This CDR3 is 15 amino acids long. The CDR3 protein is CASSLRAGGTRELFF. The CDR3 nucleotides are TGTGCCAGCAGCTTAAGGGCGGGGGGCACCAGGGAGCTGTTTTTT.

The rearrangement uses TRBV15 and TRBJ1-6; TRBD1 might be the D (5 bases). V lost 1 base and J lost 5, with 15 bases in between. Germline lookup yields CDR1 LNHNV and CDR2 YYDKDF (reference sequence). The CDR3 spans 17 residues. The CDR3 loop reads CATSRVDRVDHNSPLHF. CDR3 bases: TGTGCCACCAGCAGAGTTGACAGAGTCGACCATAATTCACCCCTCCACTTT.

The chain carries TRBV7-3 and TRBJ1-2; D not certain. From germline, CDR1 is SGHTA and CDR2 FQGTGA. This CDR3 has 16 residues. The V gene lost 5 bases and the J gene lost 4 bases, with 20 bases spanning the gap. Written as DNA, the CDR3 is TGTGCCAGCAGCCCCCCTGCAGGCACGACATTCTATGGCTACACCTTC. It specifies CASSPPAGTTFYGYTF.

The J gene is TRBJ2-4, the V gene TRBV4-1; 7 bases line up with TRBD2. The trim removed 4 bases at V and 2 bases at J, leaving 5 bases unmatched. The length of the CDR3 is 15 residues. The germline gives CDR1 MGHRA, CDR2 YSYEKL. In DNA, the CDR3 is TGCGCCAGCAGCCTGACGGGAGGTACCAAAAACATTCAGTACTTC. Translation gives CASSLTGGTKNIQYF.

The chain links TRBV5-5 to TRBJ2-1; 9 bases fit TRBD2. The CDR3 sequence is 15 residues long. V gave up 4 bases and J gave up 9 bases; unmatched junction bases: 11. In germline, CDR1 is SGHKS, CDR2 YYEKEE (reference sequence). CDR3 region: CASSPPGLAIGEQFF. The CDR3 DNA sequence: TGTGCCAGCAGCCCCCCGGGACTAGCCATTGGTGAGCAGTTCTTC.

There are a few counts of this clonotype. The chain joins TRBV7-9 to TRBJ1-2; 9 nucleotides agree with TRBD1. With 8 bases clipped from V and 1 base from J, the junction kept 5 bases outside the gene matches. Germline lookup yields CDR1 SEHNR and CDR2 FQNEAQ (reference sequence). The CDR3 contains 14 residues. The CDR3 reads CASGGTGSNYGYTF. CDR3 bases: TGTGCCAGCGGGGGGACAGGGAGTAACTATGGCTACACCTTC.

This clonotype was seen ten or more times. J is TRBJ1-2 and V is TRBV7-8; 10 nucleotides line up with TRBD1. The ends lost 6 bases at V and 4 bases at J; junction bases unmatched: 14. The CDR3 is 17 residues long. Germline-derived CDR1 and CDR2 are SGHVS and FQNEAQ. CDR3 protein: CASSYLSPGQGFYGYTF. The DNA for the CDR3 is TGTGCCAGCAGTTATCTTTCTCCGGGACAGGGGTTCTATGGCTACACCTTC.